This note documents a single T cell receptor beta chain sequence. Its antigen is not identified. The data derive from a study of cytomegalovirus exposure and HLA in healthy donors. Study-level points and caveats: Reported performance of the classifier showed diagnosis of cytomegalovirus status with high specificity and sensitivity. Subsequent analysis revealed that first-cohort TCR clusters tended to co-occur in the approximately 120 validation repertoires. Over 150 TCR beta chains were listed as cytomegalovirus-associated.

Profiled with immunoSEQ multiplex PCR; TCRdb holds only in-frame clones, not every one. The sample contains 150,000 to 250,000 clones, 75% to 85% of which appear only once. The germline gives CDR1 GTSNPN, CDR2 SVGIG (reference sequence). Trimming took 0 bases from V and 5 from J, leaving 11 bases between them. This CDR3 is built from 13 residues. This sequence originates from a woman in her thirties in good health and CMV-seropositive. This chain connects TRBV30 to TRBJ2-7; D is undetermined. The specimen was PBMCs. The CDR3 here is CAWSVASLDEQYF. Written as DNA, the CDR3 is TGTGCCTGGAGTGTGGCCTCTCTGGACGAGCAGTACTTC.